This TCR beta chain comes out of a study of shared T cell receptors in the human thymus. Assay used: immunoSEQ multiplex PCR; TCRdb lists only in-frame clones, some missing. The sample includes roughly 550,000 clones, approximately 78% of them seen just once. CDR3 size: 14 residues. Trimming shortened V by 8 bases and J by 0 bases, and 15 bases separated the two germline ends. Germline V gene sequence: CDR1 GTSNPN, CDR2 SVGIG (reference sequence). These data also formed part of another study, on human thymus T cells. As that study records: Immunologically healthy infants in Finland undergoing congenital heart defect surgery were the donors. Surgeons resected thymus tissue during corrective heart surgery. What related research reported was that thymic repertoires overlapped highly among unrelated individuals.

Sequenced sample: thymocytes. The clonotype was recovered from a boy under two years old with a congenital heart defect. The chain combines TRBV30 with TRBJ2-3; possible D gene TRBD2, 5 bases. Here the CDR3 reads CAQRIRTSTDTQYF. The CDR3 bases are TGTGCCCAACGAATTAGGACTAGCACAGATACGCAGTATTTT.